This TCR beta chain came from a study of T cells in Graves' hyperthyroidism and ophthalmopathy. Study summary: Staff took peripheral blood when the initial diagnosis was made, before any treatment began. Overall study results and limits: Most clonotypes expanded in thyroid above 0.001 were likewise present in blood.

TCR beta CDR3 region amplification was performed from RNA transcripts. TCR CDR3 regions were first amplified by RT-PCR with HTBI primers. Each CDR3 protein is one row after TCRdb ran MiXCR on the multiplex PCR reads. The sample lists approximately 600,000 distinct CDR3 sequences, over 12% seen once, with about 3.9% in the top ten. Uncontrolled infection, other autoimmune disease, pregnancy or lactation disqualified patients from enrolment. Based on clinical symptoms, serum thyroxine and TRAb, thyroid ultrasound and orbital computed tomography, diagnoses were reached. J gave up 6 bases and V 0 bases, and 13 bases lay outside the gene matches. Germline V gene lookup returns CDR1 MGHRA and CDR2 YSYEKL. There are 17 residues in the CDR3. In regard to this clonotype: What it binds is unknown.

This TCR derives from a woman between 40 and 55 years old with Graves' ophthalmopathy. The V call is TRBV4-1, the J call TRBJ1-2, with 7 nucleotides matching TRBD1. What was sequenced was blood. The CDR3 DNA sequence: TGCGCCAGCAGCCAAGATCTGTTGGGGACAGACAGCCATGGCTACACCTTC. Its translation is CASSQDLLGTDSHGYTF.